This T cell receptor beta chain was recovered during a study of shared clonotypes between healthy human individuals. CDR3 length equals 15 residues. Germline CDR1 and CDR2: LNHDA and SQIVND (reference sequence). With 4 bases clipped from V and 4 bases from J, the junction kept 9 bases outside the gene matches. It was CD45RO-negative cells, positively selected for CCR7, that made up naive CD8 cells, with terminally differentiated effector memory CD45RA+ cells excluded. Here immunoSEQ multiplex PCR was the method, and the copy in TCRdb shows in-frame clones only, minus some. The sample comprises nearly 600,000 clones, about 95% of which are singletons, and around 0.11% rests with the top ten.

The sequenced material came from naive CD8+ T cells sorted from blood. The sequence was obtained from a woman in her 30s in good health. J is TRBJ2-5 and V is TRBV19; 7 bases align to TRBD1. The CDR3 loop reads CASSTVTGSLETQYF. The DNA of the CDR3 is TGTGCCAGTAGTACCGTGACAGGGAGCTTAGAGACCCAGTACTTC.